This T cell receptor beta chain was profiled in a study of blood T cell repertoires in COVID-19 (dated by TCRdb to the early 2020s). Study-level background: The collaborator samples originated in the United States, Italy and Spain and spanned the acute and convalescent phases of COVID-19. Where available, HLA class I and class II types were taken from metadata supplied by the sample provider and were not determined by assay-based typing. The samples were drawn from the first 160 participants of the ongoing ImmuneRACE study and from 1,254 subjects provided by 6 global collaborators. Sample metadata almost always included a de-identified subject ID, COVID-19 status, age in years and sex. The prospective study material was composed of cDNA or gDNA derived from T cells, B-cell-depleted T cells, or PBMCs. Deeply sampled blood TCRbeta repertoires from subjects exposed to, actively infected with, or recovered from COVID-19 were included in the dataset. A freely available public database, intended as a resource for researchers studying the immune response to SARS-CoV-2, is where the repertoires were released.

The immunoSEQ Assay, a bias-controlled multiplex PCR, was used to amplify TCRbeta CDR3 regions from genomic DNA. The paper's processing steps were these. The number of nucleated cells in each sample was estimated from the amplification of reference gene primers within the assay. To quantify the absolute abundance of each unique TCRbeta CDR3 rearrangement, sequence reads were collapsed and filtered. Productive Simpson clonality was computed per sample as the square root of Simpson's diversity index over productive rearrangements. TCRdb mirrors the immuneACCESS table, restricted to in-frame sequences. Some clones are absent from its copies; in checked studies, under half trace to an unresolved V gene, and the reason for the others is unknown. V, J and clone size are taken as reported in that table, and D and trimming were inferred from the DNA itself. This sample lists around 370,000 clones; 88% were detected once. About 1.2% of the sample belongs to the ten largest clones.

CDR1 and CDR2, per the germline V gene, are KGHSH and LQKENI. V loses 0 bases, J loses 4 bases, and the germline ends lie 12 bases apart. Measured from the cysteine to the phenylalanine, the CDR3 is 15 residues long. This entry keeps only the CDR3 DNA: 45 bases, framed from base 1. Study-wide findings and limitations: Clinical and demographic metadata were provided uncurated, with the amount varying by source and participant.

On this clone itself: This receptor's antigen is unknown. No quality values exist for individual bases; no much larger clone is one base distant.

In the prospective study, participants were about 18 to 95 years old, resided in 20 to 30 geographic areas of the United States, and were enrolled through a virtual design. In the prospective study, cohorts were assigned on the basis of participant-reported clinical history obtained from a screening survey and a study questionnaire. Recovered participants in ImmuneRACE Cohort 3 were defined as having two consecutive negative NP/OP PCR tests, clearance from a healthcare professional, or resolution of symptoms. In the prospective study, whole blood, serum and a nasopharyngeal or oropharyngeal swab were collected from each participant by mobile phlebotomists. Over an approximately 2-month period, participants in the prospective study had the option of providing additional blood draws and questionnaires. Before DNA extraction, prospective study blood samples were shipped either frozen or at room temperature.

Recombination connected TRBV18 to TRBJ1-2; the D gene is possibly TRBD1, with 5 bases matching. This clonotype was sampled from a woman aged 18-35 years who had recovered from COVID-19. The sequenced sample was PBMCs or T cells enriched from blood (not recorded which). The encoded CDR3 is CASSPPDLRGYGYTF. The DNA sequence follows: TGTGCCAGCTCACCACCGGACCTTAGGGGCTATGGCTACACCTTC.